Given below is one TCR beta chain in context. This clonotype appeared many times. There is no known antigen for this receptor. No base-level quality is on record; no much larger clone is a single base apart. This entry belongs to a study of T cells in Graves' hyperthyroidism and ophthalmopathy (dated by TCRdb to about 2019). As for the study more broadly: Peripheral blood was sampled at the time of initial diagnosis, prior to any treatment. After sampling, hyperthyroidism patients received methimazole starting at 30 mg daily, and ophthalmopathy patients received high-dose intravenous methylprednisolone. The 100 or so discovery patients were randomly split 7:3 into training and test sets. The paper describes TCR Vbeta CDR3 sequencing of about 140 peripheral blood samples, made up of 43 ophthalmopathy patients, 70 to 75 hyperthyroidism patients and some 17 progressor patients. Prospective prediction of ophthalmopathy was tested in an independent validation cohort of some 19 hyperthyroidism patients and some 17 patients who later progressed to ophthalmopathy. In addition, the study compared T-cell repertoires in thyroid tissue and in blood from several Graves' hyperthyroidism patients. To identify distinguishing TCR V-J signatures, a discovery cohort of 100 patients was used, comprising some 45 with Graves' ophthalmopathy and roughly 60 with stable Graves' hyperthyroidism. What the work shows at the level of the full study, not this receptor alone: No statistical method was used to fix the sample size in advance, and group allocation was not hidden from the investigators. Blood samples also contained most of the expanded thyroid clonotypes (frequency above 0.001), which suggests that blood repertoires may reflect thyroid immune responses. In validation, the model predicted progression to ophthalmopathy a median of 6.5 months before onset, with about 71% sensitivity and 72.22% specificity. A 13 V-J signature model separated ophthalmopathy from stable hyperthyroidism, with over 85% sensitivity and 81.08% specificity in cross-validation and 80%/75% in testing.

The V and J ends are trimmed by 2 bases and 0 bases, leaving 10 bases between them. Taken from the germline V gene, the CDR1 and CDR2 loops are KGHSH and LQKENI. Counted from cysteine to phenylalanine, this CDR3 has 15 amino acids. This entry keeps only the CDR3 DNA: 45 bases, framed from base 1. Moderately to severely active disease, a Clinical Activity Score of at least 3, a NOSPECS grade of at least 4, and a duration under 3 months were present in ophthalmopathy patients. Patients with uncontrolled infections, other autoimmune diseases, pregnancy or lactation were excluded. Diagnoses relied on clinical symptoms, serum thyroxine and TRAb, thyroid ultrasound and orbital computed tomography. PBMCs were isolated from about 9.1 ml of fresh peripheral blood by Ficoll-Paque density gradient centrifugation. Total RNA was extracted using Trizol reagent, and RNA quality was assessed on an Agilent 2100 Bioanalyzer.

Amplification of TCR beta CDR3 regions was carried out from RNA transcripts. For the first round of RT-PCR on the TCR CDR3, the HTBI primer set was used together with the Qiagen OneStep RT-PCR kit. Libraries were constructed in a second round of multiplex PCR, after which size selection and purification were performed. Paired-end sequencing of the libraries was performed with 100 bp reads on an Illumina HiSeq2000. The original methods were these. SOAPnuke was used to process the raw data, removing reads that contained adapters or uncalled bases, had a mean Phred below 15, or lacked an exact match to the constant primer or identifier. COPE v1.2.5 was used to merge high-quality paired reads, and clonotypes were defined as unique nucleotide sequences. Clonotypes were aligned to IMGT TRBV, TRBD and TRBJ reference segments using MiTCR v1.1. Analysis was restricted to V-J combinations with a frequency above 0.0001, which covered roughly 99% of repertoires. A TCS score was defined as the ratio between F50 (clonal expansion) and ExV (chaos), using BLOSUM62-based TCRdist between CDR3 peptides within each V-J. Welch's t-statistics and random forest reduced roughly 540 V-J features to 13, which were used in a naive Bayes classifier (R e1071). TCRdb passed the public sequencing reads through fastp at Q25 and MiXCR, retaining productive beta sequences. Rows merge per CDR3 protein into single entries with the most common DNA and genes. TCRdb's processing, not the authors' own work, is the source of the V and J calls. In this sample the table shows 300,000 to 500,000 distinct CDR3 sequences, 11% to 15% of which occur a single time. The top ten constitute under 30% of the sample.

The clonotype originates from a man aged 45-65 years with Graves' ophthalmopathy. What was sequenced was blood. The chain employs TRBV18 and TRBJ1-1, with the D segment identity uncertain. The sequence in DNA is TGTGCCAGCTCACCAAATCTGAACATGAACACTGAAGCTTTCTTT. Its protein is CASSPNLNMNTEAFF.